Sequencing of this TCR beta chain was carried out in a study of T cells in localized non-small cell lung cancer. Study-level points and caveats: Higher adjacent-lung clonality was associated with shorter survival.

V trimming: 6 bases; J trimming: 2 bases; junction bases outside the gene matches: 7. The CDR3 has 14 amino acids. Germline loops: CDR1 SNHLY, CDR2 FYNNEI. Clones were read by immunoSEQ multiplex PCR, and TCRdb kept only the in-frame ones, dropping some. The sample includes some 32,000 clones, around 94% of them seen just once. This clone was counted once. Antigen: not known. This receptor was taken from a woman aged 40-69 years with stage I lung adenocarcinoma. This rearrangement joins TRBV2 to TRBJ2-7; 7 nucleotides agree with TRBD2. This specimen consisted of peripheral blood, obtained before any cancer treatment. CDR3 nucleotides: TGTGCCAGCAGACTAGCGAGTCTACCCTACGAGCAGTACTTC. Protein product: CASRLASLPYEQYF. Based on the CDR3 plus reference TRBV2 and TRBJ2-7, the full variable domain is EPEVTQTPSHQVTQMGQEVILRCVPISNHLYFYWYRQILGQKVEFLVSFYNNEISEKSEIFDDQFSVERPDGSNFTLKIRSTKLEDSAMYFCASRLASLPYEQYFGPGTRLTVT.